This T cell receptor (beta chain) was profiled in a study of cytomegalovirus exposure and HLA in healthy donors. Overall study context: A prior study identified 110 million or so unique TCR beta sequences from about 179 million T cells.

PCR used 60 Vbeta primers and 13 Jbeta primers. The table came from immunoSEQ multiplex PCR; TCRdb's copy has only in-frame clones and leaves some out. This sample contains more than 90,000 clones. Donors had nominal health at sampling but likely had unrecorded immune exposures. General study points: Cytomegalovirus-associated status was assigned to fewer than 200 TCR beta chains. Some V segments could not be told apart, so they were left out, TRBV6-2 and TRBV6-3 among them.

Germline CDR1 reads LNHDA; CDR2 reads SQIVND (reference sequence). Trimming at V came to 7 bases and at J to 7 bases, leaving 7 bases not matched to a gene. The CDR3 loop spans 14 amino acids. Concerning this clone: Its antigen is not known.

Material for sequencing was PBMCs. The chain employs TRBV19 and TRBJ1-6, with 7 bases matching TRBD1. The TCR sequence derives from a man in his forties or fifties in good health and CMV-seropositive. The CDR3 region is CASKARGTNSPLHF. The CDR3 nucleotides are TGTGCCAGTAAGGCCAGGGGGACAAATTCACCCCTCCACTTT.